The 23 T cell receptor beta chains reported below all come from one sample, sequenced in a study of blood T cell repertoires in COVID-19. TCRdb's copy holds only in-frame clones and misses some; the assay was immunoSEQ multiplex PCR. The data hold approximately 460,000 clones, with roughly 89% observed a single time. Sample: peripheral blood. The receptors come from a man younger than 30 with COVID-19, enrolled during active disease.

The chain recombines TRBV10-2 with TRBJ1-2; TRBD1 agrees at 9 bases. The CDR3 runs 13 residues. The J segment lost 5 bases and the V segment lost 6 bases, leaving 4 bases of the junction unmatched. CDR1 is WSHSY and CDR2 is SAAADI in the germline V gene. CDR3 loop: CASSDRGRYGYTF. As DNA, the CDR3 is TGCGCCAGCAGCGACAGGGGGAGGTATGGCTACACCTTC.

The chain combines TRBV30 with TRBJ1-3, with 7 bases identical to TRBD1. This CDR3 region has 16 residues. The germline CDR1 and CDR2 sequences are GTSNPN and SVGIG (reference sequence). After removal of 3 bases from V and 0 bases from J, the junction contained 8 bases not matched to a gene. CDR3 in amino acids: CAWSLRTGYSGNTIYF. For the CDR3, the DNA is TGTGCCTGGAGCCTTCGGACAGGTTACTCTGGAAACACCATATATTTT.

J is TRBJ2-3 and V is TRBV6-5; D is ambiguous. Germline V gives CDR1 MNHEY, CDR2 SVGAGI. Trimming took 6 bases from V and 6 from J, leaving 7 bases between them. The CDR3 totals 11 residues. This CDR3 is CASRSADTQYF. The CDR3 region has the DNA TGTGCCAGCAGGAGCGCGGATACGCAGTATTTT.

The chain links TRBV19 to TRBJ2-1, with 9 bases identical to TRBD1. Germline CDR1 and CDR2: LNHDA and SQIVND (reference sequence). The CDR3 is 16 residues long. J was trimmed by 4 bases and V by 3 bases; bases with no gene match: 7. The DNA for the CDR3 is TGTGCCAGTAGTATTATGGGACAGGGCGTTTACAATGAGCAGTTCTTC. It yields the protein CASSIMGQGVYNEQFF. The complete variable domain, with remaining parts taken from reference TRBV19 and TRBJ2-1, reads DGGITQSPKYLFRKEGQNVTLSCEQNLNHDAMYWYRQDPGQGLRLIYYSQIVNDFQKGDIAEGYSVSREKKESFPLTVTSAQKNPTAFYLCASSIMGQGVYNEQFFGPGTRLTVL.

The chain couples TRBV9 to TRBJ2-3; tentatively, D is TRBD2 (6 bases). V was cut by 3 bases and J by 4 bases, with 9 bases left in between. The CDR3 spans 13 residues. Germline CDR1 reads SGDLS; CDR2 reads YYNGEE. DNA of the CDR3: TGTGCCAGCAGCGCGCGGGATCCAGATACGCAGTATTTT. This translates into CASSARDPDTQYF.

The DNA for the CDR3 is TGTGCCAGCATTCCCGGGACTAGCGTAAACAATGAGCAGTTCTTC. Protein sequence: CASIPGTSVNNEQFF. This chain connects TRBV6-8 to TRBJ2-1; 10 bases align to TRBD2. This CDR3 region has 15 residues. Germline V CDR1 and CDR2: MNHGY, SAAAGT. J was trimmed by 5 bases and V by 7 bases; bases with no gene match: 8.

V usage is TRBV27 and J usage is TRBJ1-3, with 7 bases that match TRBD1. Germline V CDR1 and CDR2: MNHEY, SMNVEV (reference sequence). The ends lost 4 bases at V and 0 bases at J; junction bases unmatched: 0. The CDR3 has 14 amino acids. The DNA of the CDR3 is TGTGCCAGCAGTTGGGACAGCTCTGGAAACACCATATATTTT. It yields the protein CASSWDSSGNTIYF.

This chain uses TRBV7-9 with TRBJ2-6, with 7 bases lining up with TRBD1. CDR1 is SEHNR and CDR2 is FQNEAQ in the germline V gene (reference sequence). Trimming cost V 4 bases and J 0 bases; bases outside gene matches: 3. The length of the CDR3 is 16 residues. In DNA, the CDR3 is TGTGCCAGCAGCTCCCGGACAGGCTCTGGGGCCAACGTCCTGACTTTC. This gives the protein CASSSRTGSGANVLTF.

The rearrangement joins TRBV10-1 to TRBJ2-7; 7 positions match TRBD2. In germline, CDR1 is WNHNN, CDR2 SYGVQD (reference sequence). This CDR3 is built from 13 residues. V shed 3 bases, J shed 3 bases, and the junction held 2 bases outside the gene matches. The CDR3 is CASSEGTNYEQYF. CDR3 coding DNA: TGCGCCAGCAGTGAAGGGACTAACTACGAGCAGTACTTC.

The rearrangement uses TRBV24-1 and TRBJ2-2, with 8 bases identical to TRBD1. With V trimmed by 7 bases and J by 4 bases, 10 bases remained unmatched. The germline CDR1 and CDR2 sequences are KGHDR and SFDVKD. The CDR3 runs to 16 residues. The chain's CDR3 is CATSSRQGSGTGELFF. The CDR3 DNA reads as TGTGCCACCAGCTCTCGACAGGGGAGCGGCACCGGGGAGCTGTTTTTT.

This chain uses TRBV3-1 (or the pseudogene TRBV3-2) with TRBJ2-2; 7 positions match TRBD2. Germline V gene data show CDR1 as LGHDT and CDR2 as YNNKEL (reference sequence). V lost 3 bases to trimming and J lost 1 base; unmatched junction nucleotides: 14. The CDR3 sequence is 19 residues long. The DNA of the CDR3 is TGTGCCAGCAGCCAGAGGACTCCGGGACTAAATAAGAACACCGGGGAGCTGTTTTTT. Its protein product is CASSQRTPGLNKNTGELFF.

The rearrangement links TRBV6-5 to TRBJ1-2; 7 bases match TRBD1. CDR3 length: 15 amino acids. V shed 2 bases and J 4 bases; nucleotides not matched to a gene: 7. Germline V lookup: CDR1 MNHEY, CDR2 SVGAGI. CDR3 in DNA: TGTGCCAGCAGTTACCACCAGGGGGATCCCTATGGCTACACCTTC. It yields the protein CASSYHQGDPYGYTF.

The chain couples TRBV5-1 to TRBJ1-6; the match to TRBD1 covers 10 bases. Germline V gives CDR1 SGHRS, CDR2 YFSETQ. V lost 7 bases and J lost 8; bases outside the gene matches: 6. The CDR3 runs to 14 residues. CDR3 amino acids: CASRRGTGDSPLHF. The CDR3 region has the DNA TGCGCCAGCCGAAGGGGGACAGGGGATTCACCCCTCCACTTT.

V and J are TRBV7-8 and TRBJ2-2, with a possible D match to TRBD2 (5 bases). CDR3 size: 15 residues. Per germline, CDR1 SGHVS and CDR2 FQNEAQ. V lost 3 bases and J lost 1, with 9 bases in between. The CDR3 nucleotides are TGTGCCAGCAGCTTTCGAGGGCAGAACACCGGGGAGCTGTTTTTT. Its translation is CASSFRGQNTGELFF.

The V call is TRBV7-9, the J call TRBJ2-3, with TRBD2 identical over 14 bases. Trimming removed 2 bases from V and 4 bases from J; junction bases left unmatched: 2. The CDR3 loop spans 16 amino acids. Per the germline V gene, CDR1 is SEHNR and CDR2 is FQNEAQ (reference sequence). The CDR3 protein is CASSLQGLAGADTQYF. CDR3 bases: TGTGCCAGCAGCTTACAGGGACTAGCGGGGGCAGATACGCAGTATTTT.

V is TRBV7-8 and J is TRBJ2-7; 9 bases fit TRBD1. This CDR3 has 16 amino acids. Trimming removed 3 bases from V and 0 bases from J; junction bases left unmatched: 6. Germline V gene data show CDR1 as SGHVS and CDR2 as FQNEAQ. The DNA for the CDR3 is TGTGCCAGCAGCTTCAGGGACAGGGTGGTCTCCTACGAGCAGTACTTC. Translated, it gives CASSFRDRVVSYEQYF. The full variable domain, its missing parts supplied by reference TRBV7-8 and TRBJ2-7, is GAGVSQSPRYKVAKRGQDVALRCDPISGHVSLFWYQQALGQGPEFLTYFQNEAQLDKSGLPSDRFFAERPEGSVSTLKIQRTQQEDSAVYLCASSFRDRVVSYEQYFGPGTRLTVT.

J is TRBJ2-1 and V is TRBV5-6; TRBD1 matches at 8 bases. This CDR3 spans 13 amino acids. CDR1 SGHDT and CDR2 YYEEEE come from the germline V gene. V lost 6 bases to trimming and J lost 6 bases; unmatched junction nucleotides: 5. The CDR3 loop is CASNPGTGNEQFF. CDR3 nucleotide sequence: TGTGCCAGCAACCCGGGGACAGGCAATGAGCAGTTCTTC.

This sequence joins TRBV11-2 and TRBJ2-4; 7 bases match TRBD2. Germline CDR1 SGHAT, CDR2 FQNNGV. The CDR3 runs 16 residues. With 2 bases clipped from V and 0 bases from J, the junction kept 4 bases outside the gene matches. Here the CDR3 DNA reads TGTGCCAGCAGCTTAAGGCTAGCGGAAGCCAAAAACATTCAGTACTTC. Residues: CASSLRLAEAKNIQYF.

This clone was detected a few times. This chain joins TRBV5-1 and TRBJ2-1; 10 bases map to TRBD2. The germline V gene has CDR1 SGHRS and CDR2 YFSETQ. With V trimmed by 4 bases and J by 5 bases, 6 bases remained unmatched. The CDR3 loop spans 15 amino acids. CDR3 DNA sequence: TGCGCCAGCAGCGTGTGGACTAGCGGCAACAATGAGCAGTTCTTC. Amino acid sequence: CASSVWTSGNNEQFF.

Notes on this clone: At one boundary the junction diverges from the germline segment, which might be a read error. This chain connects TRBV5-6 to TRBJ2-7; 14 nucleotides line up with TRBD2. This CDR3 is built from 19 residues. Germline V gene data show CDR1 as SGHDT and CDR2 as YYEEEE. The CDR3 DNA reads as TGTGCCCGCAGCTACGCGGGGGGACTAGCGGGGGCCCAAACTTACGAGCAGTACTTC. Its translation: CARSYAGGLAGAQTYEQYF.

The chain has TRBV27 and TRBJ1-2, with 10 bases that match TRBD1. CDR1 is MNHEY, CDR2 SMNVEV, per germline (reference sequence). The J segment lost 8 bases and the V segment lost 5 bases, leaving 8 bases of the junction unmatched. This CDR3 comprises 14 residues. CDR3 nucleotide sequence: TGTGCCAGCAGTGGGACAGGGGAATGGCGCGGCTACACCTTC. Protein product: CASSGTGEWRGYTF.

The genes are TRBV7-3 and TRBJ2-5, with 10 bases that match TRBD2. CDR1 and CDR2 (germline): SGHTA, FQGTGA. This CDR3 contains 16 residues. Trimming removed 4 bases from V and 5 bases from J; junction bases left unmatched: 10. In nucleotides, the CDR3 is TGTGCCAGCAGCTCCTCCCCGGGACTAGCGACGGAGACCCAGTACTTC. This codes for CASSSSPGLATETQYF.

J is TRBJ2-7 and V is TRBV19; no firm D call. Per the germline V gene, CDR1 is LNHDA and CDR2 is SQIVND (reference sequence). The V end lost 6 bases, the J end lost 7 bases, and 16 bases lay between the germline ends. The CDR3 is 13 amino acids. Here the CDR3 DNA reads TGTGCCAGTAGCCTATCACTATCCGGGGAGCAGTACTTC. It translates to CASSLSLSGEQYF.